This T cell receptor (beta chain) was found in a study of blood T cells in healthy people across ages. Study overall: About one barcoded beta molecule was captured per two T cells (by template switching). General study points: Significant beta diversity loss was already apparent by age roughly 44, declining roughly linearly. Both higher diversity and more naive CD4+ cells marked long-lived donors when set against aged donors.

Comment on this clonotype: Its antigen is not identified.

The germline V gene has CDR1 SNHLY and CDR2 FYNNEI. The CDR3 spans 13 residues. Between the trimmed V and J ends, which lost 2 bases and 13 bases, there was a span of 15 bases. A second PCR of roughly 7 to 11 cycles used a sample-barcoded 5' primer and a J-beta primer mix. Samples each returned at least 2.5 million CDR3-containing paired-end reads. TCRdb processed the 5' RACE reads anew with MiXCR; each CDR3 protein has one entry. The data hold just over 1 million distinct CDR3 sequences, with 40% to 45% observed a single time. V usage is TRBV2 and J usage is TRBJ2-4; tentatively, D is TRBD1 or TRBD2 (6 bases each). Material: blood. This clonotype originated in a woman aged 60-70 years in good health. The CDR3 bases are TGTGCCAGCAGTGAATCTCGGCAAGGGGGGCAGTACTTC. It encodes CASSESRQGGQYF.